This T cell receptor (beta chain) is drawn from a study of T cells in Graves' hyperthyroidism and ophthalmopathy. In this sample, this clonotype turned up many times. Amplified regions were TCR beta CDR3 sequences from RNA transcripts. TCR CDR3 regions were first amplified by RT-PCR with HTBI primers. MiXCR, run by TCRdb on the multiplex PCR reads, gives a single entry per CDR3 protein. The data show 200,000 to 250,000 distinct CDR3 sequences, about 16% seen once. CDR1 is SGHTA and CDR2 is FQGNSA in the germline V gene. This CDR3 is built from 15 residues. The germline V and J ends were trimmed by 2 bases and 3 bases, with 14 bases remaining between them.

Sequenced material: blood. The rearrangement joins TRBV7-2 to TRBJ2-7; unclear D gene. The sequence was collected from a man in his forties with Graves' hyperthyroidism. The CDR3 here is CASSLHWANNYEQYF. The CDR3 DNA sequence: TGTGCCAGCAGCTTACATTGGGCAAACAACTACGAGCAGTACTTC.